This T cell receptor (beta chain) was captured in a study of blood T cells in healthy people across ages. Overall study context: About one barcoded beta molecule per two T cells came from capture by template switching.

CDR1 DFQATT and CDR2 SNEGSKA come from the germline V gene (reference sequence). CDR3 size: 13 residues. The sample holds one count of this clonotype. A junction boundary mismatches the germline segment, possibly from a read error. A second about 7 to 11 cycle PCR used barcoded and J-beta primers. One entry per CDR3 protein, called by TCRdb with MiXCR from the 5' RACE reads. Found here are 1.5 million or so distinct CDR3 sequences, under 55% of them singletons; the top ten hold 4%. Source material: blood. The J gene is TRBJ1-1, the V gene TRBV20-1; TRBD1 agrees at 7 bases. The source is a woman aged 18 to 35 in good health. This CDR3 reads CSASKTGNAEAFF. Written as DNA, the CDR3 is TGCAGTGCTAGTAAGACAGGGAACGCTGAAGCTTTCTTT.